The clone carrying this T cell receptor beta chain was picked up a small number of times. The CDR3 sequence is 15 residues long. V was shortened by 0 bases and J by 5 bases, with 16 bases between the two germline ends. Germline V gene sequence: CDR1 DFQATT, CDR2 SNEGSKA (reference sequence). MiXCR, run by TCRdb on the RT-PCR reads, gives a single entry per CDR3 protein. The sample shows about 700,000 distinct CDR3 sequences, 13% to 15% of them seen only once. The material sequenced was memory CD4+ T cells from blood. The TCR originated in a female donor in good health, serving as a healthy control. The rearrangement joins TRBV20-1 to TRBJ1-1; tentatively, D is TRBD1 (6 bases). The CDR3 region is CSARDLNRVETEAFF. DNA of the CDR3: TGCAGTGCTAGAGACCTAAACAGGGTAGAAACTGAAGCTTTCTTT.